The 5 T cell receptor beta chains presented below share a single source sample, sequenced in a study of T-cell reconstitution after alpha-beta-depleted transplantation in children. Unique molecular identifiers were incorporated into the prepared TCRbeta library. From the PCR reads, TCRdb called clonotypes with MiXCR, one entry per CDR3 protein. The sample holds around 400,000 distinct CDR3 sequences; roughly 21% are singletons and the top ten take around 4%. Here the sequenced sample was PBMCs from the stem cell graft donor, taken from the stem cell graft. The receptor source for this set is a human donor who donated a stem cell graft to a child with acute myeloid leukemia.

The rearrangement uses TRBV20-1 and TRBJ2-1; TRBD1 agrees at 7 bases. Germline trimming cut 6 bases from V and 10 bases from J; bases unmatched to any gene: 18. CDR1 DFQATT and CDR2 SNEGSKA come from the germline V gene (reference sequence). CDR3 length: 15 amino acids. CDR3 sequence (DNA): TGCAGTGCCGGAAAAGCCGGGACAGTCAGCATCGAGCAGTTCTTC. It specifies CSAGKAGTVSIEQFF.

This clonotype has more than one count but fewer than ten. The rearrangement links TRBV20-1 to TRBJ1-1; D unresolved. The CDR3 has 13 amino acids. Per germline, CDR1 DFQATT and CDR2 SNEGSKA (reference sequence). Trimming pared 0 bases from V and 0 bases from J, leaving 5 bases between. The CDR3 DNA reads as TGCAGTGCTAGAGATTTCCTGAACACTGAAGCTTTCTTT. Translation gives CSARDFLNTEAFF.

This clonotype was picked up many times. The genes are TRBV20-1 and TRBJ1-1; the match to TRBD1 covers 9 bases. The germline V gene has CDR1 DFQATT and CDR2 SNEGSKA (reference sequence). CDR3 length equals 16 residues. Unmatched junction bases numbered 5, after V lost 0 bases and J lost 0 bases. The CDR3 bases are TGCAGTGCTAGAGATCTGACAGGGGGGATGAACACTGAAGCTTTCTTT. Residues: CSARDLTGGMNTEAFF.

This clonotype has just a few counts. The chain is built from TRBV29-1 and TRBJ2-2; D remains unclear. The germline CDR1 and CDR2 sequences are SQVTM and ANQGSEA. Trimming cost V 6 bases and J 3 bases, with 5 bases left between them. The CDR3 loop spans 11 amino acids. The CDR3: CSVMDTGELFF. In DNA, the CDR3 is TGCAGCGTCATGGACACCGGGGAGCTGTTTTTT.

The CDR3 bases are TGTGCCAGCAGTTTACGGGATACCACCGGGGAGCTGTTTTTT. This sequence encodes CASSLRDTTGELFF. The V gene is TRBV28, the J gene TRBJ2-2, with a tentative D call TRBD2 (5 bases). In germline, CDR1 is MDHEN, CDR2 SYDVKM. The CDR3 totals 14 residues. Trimming removed 2 bases at V and 4 bases at J, with 8 bases between.